This T cell receptor (beta chain) was identified during a study of T cells after yellow fever vaccination. In the study overall: Fractions of limited cellularity were prepared by means of SMART-Seq v4 Ultra Low Input.

Synthesis of TCR cDNA relied on 5'RACE template switching, which attached a universal primer site and UMIs. TCRdb used MiXCR to reprocess the 5' RACE reads, holding one entry per CDR3 protein. The data hold fewer than 400,000 distinct CDR3 sequences, with 6.2% observed a single time. The CDR3 length is 15 residues. Trimming removed 4 bases at V and 2 bases at J, with 13 bases between. Germline V gives CDR1 SGHDT, CDR2 YYEEEE. This clonotype showed up many times. Its antigen is not identified. Overall study findings and caveats: A large majority of primary-vaccination clones showed up again after the booster (around 95% CD4, 75% to 90% CD8). Although the secondary response was weaker, it peaked faster, at day 5 versus 15.

This TCR was sampled from a man aged 25-45 years who received the YFV17D yellow fever vaccine. The starting material was PBMCs, obtained 5 days after the yellow fever booster vaccination. The chain recombines TRBV5-6 with TRBJ2-4; D gene uncertain. The CDR3 DNA follows: TGTGCCAGCAGCCCGGCGACAACCTCCAAAAACATTCAGTACTTC. It encodes CASSPATTSKNIQYF.